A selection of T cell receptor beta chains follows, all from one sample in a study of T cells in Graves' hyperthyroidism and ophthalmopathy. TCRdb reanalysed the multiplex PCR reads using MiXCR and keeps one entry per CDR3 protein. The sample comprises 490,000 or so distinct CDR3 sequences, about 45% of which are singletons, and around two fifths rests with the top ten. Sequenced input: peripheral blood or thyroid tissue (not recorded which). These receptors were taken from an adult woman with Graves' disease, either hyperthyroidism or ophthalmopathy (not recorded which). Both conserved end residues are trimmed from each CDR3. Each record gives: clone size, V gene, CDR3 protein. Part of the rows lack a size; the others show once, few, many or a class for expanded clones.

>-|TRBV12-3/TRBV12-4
ASKSRQGVTEAF
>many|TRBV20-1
SASGVADGELF
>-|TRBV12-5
ASVTGSGYGYT
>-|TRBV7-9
ASSPGLAGGGYT
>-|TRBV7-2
ASSFGWGDKETQY
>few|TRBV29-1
SVAEGVEQPQH
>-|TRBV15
ATSSPLEDTIY
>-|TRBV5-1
ASSLVASAYEQY
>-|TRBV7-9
ASSRVAGGGSFTYEQY
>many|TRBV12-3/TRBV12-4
ASNIQGRNTIY
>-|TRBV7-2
ASSQDVGSAGTQY
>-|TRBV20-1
SALAGVGGVYGYT
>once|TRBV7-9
ASSLDRGASYEQY
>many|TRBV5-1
ASTLSGDYGYT
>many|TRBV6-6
AIGGFGYT
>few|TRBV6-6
ASSYLRVGNGANVLT
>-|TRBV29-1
SVATRGLGEQY
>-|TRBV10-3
AISESGQGSRPQH
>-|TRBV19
ASAGIGDANQPQH
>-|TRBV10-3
ATGRDYGYT
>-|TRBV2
ASSVNIQETQY
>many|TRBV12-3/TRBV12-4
ASSRLGGSEQY
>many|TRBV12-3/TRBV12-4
ASSFGTEPYEQY
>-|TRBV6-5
ASRLTGGYEQY
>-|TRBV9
ASSLGQGAYNSPLH
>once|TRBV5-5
ASSLPGMGYEQY
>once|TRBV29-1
SLSGGNGYT